This T cell receptor (beta chain) is drawn from a study of OX40 agonist ivuxolimab in advanced cancers. Overall study context: Ivuxolimab, which is an agonistic anti-OX40 (CD134) antibody, was administered to the patients. Patients with hepatocellular carcinoma, melanoma, renal cell or head and neck cancer made up the dose-escalation patients. Participants averaged approximately 61 years of age (range roughly 20 to 90) and were less than 85% male. Study-wide results and caveats: Clonal expansion from baseline to week 6 occurred in both CD4+ and CD8+ T cells.

Here immunoSEQ multiplex PCR was the method, and the copy in TCRdb shows in-frame clones only, minus some. Seen here are roughly 72,000 clones, roughly 80% observed once, and the top ten hold about 5%. The CDR3 totals 15 residues. Trimming at V came to 6 bases and at J to 4 bases, leaving 9 bases not matched to a gene. The germline CDR1 and CDR2 sequences are ENHRY and SYGVKD. Turning to this clone: Its antigen remains unknown.

This clonotype originated in an adult with an advanced solid tumor such as melanoma, head and neck, liver or kidney cancer. The sample consisted of CD4+ or CD8+ T cells sorted from blood, taken in a trial of the OX40 agonist ivuxolimab. The chain is built from TRBV10-3 and TRBJ2-3, with TRBD1 matching 8 bases. CDR3 DNA: TGTGCCATCAGGGATGACAGGGGAAGGTCAGATACGCAGTATTTT. It is translated as CAIRDDRGRSDTQYF.